Below, 15 T cell receptor beta chains from the same sample are listed, as sequenced in a study of T cell repertoires in ileal Crohn's disease. The time point here: neoterminal ileum biopsy at postoperative endoscopy, about 6 months after surgery. This table comes from immunoSEQ multiplex PCR, and its TCRdb copy is limited to in-frame clones, with some not included. The table records about 13,000 clones, about 77% of them present only once. Sequencing used ileal tissue. These receptors were taken from an adult with Crohn's disease.

The chain uses TRBV4-1 and TRBJ1-2; D is possibly TRBD1 (5 bases). This CDR3 has 14 residues. The V end was cut by 0 bases, the J end by 2 bases, with 7 bases between. Germline CDR1 reads MGHRA; CDR2 reads YSYEKL. CDR3 DNA: TGCGCCAGCAGCCAAGAGGGGCAGAACTATGGCTACACCTTC. It translates to CASSQEGQNYGYTF.

The genes are TRBV6-5 and TRBJ1-1, with D uncertain. Germline CDR1 reads MNHEY; CDR2 reads SVGAGI. V was pared by 8 bases and J by 1 base, with 8 bases between. This CDR3 spans 12 amino acids. This CDR3 is CASVAKNTEAFF. As DNA, the CDR3 is TGTGCCAGCGTGGCCAAGAACACTGAAGCTTTCTTT.

This chain uses TRBV2 with TRBJ2-3, with TRBD2 matching over 12 bases. CDR3 length: 14 residues. Germline-derived CDR1 and CDR2 are SNHLY and FYNNEI. V shed 6 bases, J shed 3 bases, and the junction held 1 base outside the gene matches. This CDR3 is CASSGLAGTDTQYF. The CDR3 DNA reads as TGTGCCAGCAGCGGACTAGCGGGGACAGATACGCAGTATTTT.

The V gene is TRBV15, the J gene TRBJ2-7; 12 positions agree with TRBD1. J gave up 5 bases and V 1 base, and 3 bases lay outside the gene matches. The CDR3 runs to 15 residues. The germline gives CDR1 LNHNV, CDR2 YYDKDF (reference sequence). The CDR3 loop reads CATSRGGTGGHEQYF. The CDR3 DNA sequence: TGTGCCACCAGCAGAGGGGGGACAGGGGGCCACGAGCAGTACTTC.

This clone appeared a single time. This rearrangement joins TRBV14 to TRBJ2-7; the match to TRBD1 covers 8 bases. Germline CDR1 and CDR2: SGHDN and FVKESK. CDR3 size: 13 residues. The V and J ends lost 4 bases and 7 bases, in that order; junction bases with no gene match: 6. The CDR3 reads CASSPWTGPEQYF. The CDR3 bases are TGTGCCAGCAGCCCGTGGACAGGGCCAGAGCAGTACTTC.

V usage is TRBV28 and J usage is TRBJ2-3; no clear D. The CDR3 loop spans 13 amino acids. Trimming cost V 1 base and J 5 bases, with 7 bases left between them. Germline loops: CDR1 MDHEN, CDR2 SYDVKM. The CDR3: CASSLLVRDTQYF. In nucleotides, the CDR3 is TGTGCCAGCAGTTTATTGGTTAGAGATACGCAGTATTTT.

The rearrangement links TRBV19 to TRBJ2-1, with TRBD1 identical over 8 bases. Trimming removed 1 base from V and 8 bases from J; junction bases left unmatched: 4. This CDR3 has 14 amino acids. The germline V gene encodes CDR1 LNHDA and CDR2 SQIVND (reference sequence). CDR3 region: CASSIATGVDEQFF. CDR3 bases: TGTGCCAGTAGTATAGCGACAGGGGTGGATGAGCAGTTCTTC.

The chain joins TRBV29-1 to TRBJ2-7; 7 positions match TRBD1. This CDR3 has 13 residues. The J segment lost 5 bases and the V segment lost 6 bases, leaving 10 bases of the junction unmatched. Germline loops: CDR1 SQVTM, CDR2 ANQGSEA. In nucleotides, the CDR3 is TGCAGCGTCGAACAGGGGTCAGACCACGAGCAGTACTTC. It translates to CSVEQGSDHEQYF.

This clone was detected only a few times. This sequence joins TRBV7-9 and TRBJ1-2; D is ambiguous. CDR1 is SEHNR, CDR2 FQNEAQ, per germline (reference sequence). The CDR3 totals 13 residues. Trimming took 1 base from V and 8 from J, leaving 11 bases between them. The CDR3 loop reads CASSLGGPWGYTF. DNA for the CDR3: TGTGCCAGCAGCTTAGGAGGGCCCTGGGGCTACACCTTC.

Sample share makes this clone medium-sized. The chain couples TRBV4-2 to TRBJ2-5, with TRBD1 as a possible D gene (6 bases). Trimming removed 4 bases at V and 3 bases at J, with 15 bases between. The CDR3 is 15 amino acids. CDR1 and CDR2 from the germline V gene are LGHNA and YNFKEQ. CDR3 nucleotide sequence: TGTGCCAGCAGCCGAGGGTGGGGGCCAGAAGAGACCCAGTACTTC. Its protein is CASSRGWGPEETQYF.

This clone was seen more than once but under ten times. This chain joins TRBV19 and TRBJ2-7; D is perhaps TRBD1 (6 bases). The CDR3 totals 13 residues. Germline lookup yields CDR1 LNHDA and CDR2 SQIVND (reference sequence). V dropped 1 base and J dropped 3 bases, with 7 bases sitting between them. The CDR3 DNA reads as TGTGCCAGTAGTATAGGAGGGGGCTACGAGCAGTACTTC. The encoded protein is CASSIGGGYEQYF.

This rearrangement joins TRBV7-9 to TRBJ1-3; no reliable D call. The CDR3 covers 17 residues. V gave up 3 bases and J gave up 2 bases, with 17 bases separating them. Germline CDR1 is SEHNR and CDR2 is FQNEAQ (reference sequence). The CDR3 coding sequence is TGTGCCAGCAGCTTGTCGGTGGTGAGGAGCGCTGGAAACACCATATATTTT. Translation gives CASSLSVVRSAGNTIYF.

The chain uses TRBV5-1 and TRBJ1-3; 8 nucleotides line up with TRBD1. The V and J ends lost 4 bases and 0 bases, in that order; junction bases with no gene match: 12. Germline values: CDR1 SGHRS, CDR2 YFSETQ. CDR3 length equals 18 residues. CDR3 region: CASSPTPGQANSGNTIYF. The DNA of the CDR3 is TGCGCCAGCAGCCCAACTCCGGGACAGGCTAACTCTGGAAACACCATATATTTT. Full variable domain (remainder filled in from reference TRBV5-1 and TRBJ1-3): KAGVTQTPRYLIKTRGQQVTLSCSPISGHRSVSWYQQTPGQGLQFLFEYFSETQRNKGNFPGRFSGRQFSNSRSEMNVSTLELGDSALYLCASSPTPGQANSGNTIYFGEGSWLTVV.

The chain uses TRBV9 and TRBJ1-2; D is unclear. The V gene's germline CDR1 is SGDLS and CDR2 YYNGEE. The V and J ends lost 3 bases and 5 bases respectively, with 17 bases between them. This CDR3 is 15 amino acids long. CDR3 region: CASSARLSGSYGYTF. CDR3 nucleotide sequence: TGTGCCAGCAGCGCCCGCCTCTCCGGGAGTTATGGCTACACCTTC.

This clone was detected once. This chain connects TRBV7-6 to TRBJ2-3, with TRBD2 identical over 9 bases. The germline CDR1 and CDR2 sequences are SGHVS and FNYEAQ. The CDR3 length is 15 residues. With 5 bases clipped from V and 2 bases from J, the junction kept 5 bases outside the gene matches. DNA for the CDR3: TGTGCCAGCAGCAAAGCGGGAGGTATCACAGATACGCAGTATTTT. Translation gives CASSKAGGITDTQYF.